The clone carrying this T cell receptor beta chain was seen just once. Its antigen is not identified. These data belong to a study of shared clonotypes between healthy human individuals. The CDR3 extends over 16 amino acids. CDR1 SGHVS and CDR2 FQNEAQ come from the germline V gene. Trimming cost V 4 bases and J 0 bases, with 12 bases left between them. Using immunoSEQ multiplex PCR, the repertoire was profiled, and TCRdb retains in-frame clones only, with some absent. The sample records some 2 million clones, about 95% being singletons. General observations from the study: All-four-donor shared clonotypes had higher generation probabilities than non-shared clonotypes did.

The chain links TRBV7-8 to TRBJ1-4, with D uncertain. The TCR was taken from a man younger than 35 in good health. The sequencing sample was made of naive CD4+ T cells sorted from blood. The subset: CD45RA+ positively selected. The CDR3 loop is CASSSYTPSTNEKLFF. In DNA, the CDR3 is TGTGCCAGCAGCTCCTACACCCCCTCAACTAATGAAAAACTGTTTTTT.